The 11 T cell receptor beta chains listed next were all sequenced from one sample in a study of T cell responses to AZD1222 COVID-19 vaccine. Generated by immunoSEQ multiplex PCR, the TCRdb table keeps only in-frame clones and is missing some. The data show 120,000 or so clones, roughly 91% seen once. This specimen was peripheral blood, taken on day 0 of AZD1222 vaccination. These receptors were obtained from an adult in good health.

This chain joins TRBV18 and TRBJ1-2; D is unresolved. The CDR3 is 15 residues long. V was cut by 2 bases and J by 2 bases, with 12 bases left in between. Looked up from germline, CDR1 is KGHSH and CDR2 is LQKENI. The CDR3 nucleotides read TGTGCCAGCTCACCATACAGCGATCAGAACTATGGCTACACCTTC. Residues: CASSPYSDQNYGYTF.

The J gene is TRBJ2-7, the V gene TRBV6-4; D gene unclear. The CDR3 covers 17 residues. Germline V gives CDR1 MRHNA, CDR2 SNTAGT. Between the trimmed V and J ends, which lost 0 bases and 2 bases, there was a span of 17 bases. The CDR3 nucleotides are TGTGCCAGCAGTGACTCCAAGAGGTCACCTCCGGCCTACGAGCAGTACTTC. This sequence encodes CASSDSKRSPPAYEQYF.

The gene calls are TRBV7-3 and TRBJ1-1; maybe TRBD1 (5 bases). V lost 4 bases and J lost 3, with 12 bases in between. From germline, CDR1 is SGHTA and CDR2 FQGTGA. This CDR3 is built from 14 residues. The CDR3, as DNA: TGTGCCAGCAGCTCTGGGGGGAGGGACACTGAAGCTTTCTTT. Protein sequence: CASSSGGRDTEAFF.

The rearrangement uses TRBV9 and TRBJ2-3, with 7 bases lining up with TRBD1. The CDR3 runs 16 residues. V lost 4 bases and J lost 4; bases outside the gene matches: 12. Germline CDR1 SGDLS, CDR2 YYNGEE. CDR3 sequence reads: CASSPQAAGGADTQYF. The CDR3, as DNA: TGTGCCAGCAGCCCCCAGGCGGCAGGGGGAGCAGATACGCAGTATTTT.

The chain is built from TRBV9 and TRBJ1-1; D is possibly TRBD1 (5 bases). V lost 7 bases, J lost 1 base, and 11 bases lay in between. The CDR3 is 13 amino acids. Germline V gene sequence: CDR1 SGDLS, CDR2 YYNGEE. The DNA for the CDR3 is TGTGCCAGCCACGGTGGGGGGAACACTGAAGCTTTCTTT. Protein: CASHGGGNTEAFF.

The CDR3 nucleotides are TGTGCCAGCAGCGTAGCCGTCTCGGGCGGGGGGGTTCAAGAGACCCAGTACTTC. Translating gives CASSVAVSGGGVQETQYF. The chain couples TRBV9 to TRBJ2-5, with TRBD2 matching 9 bases. Germline CDR1 is SGDLS and CDR2 is YYNGEE. V lost 0 bases to trimming and J lost 2 bases; unmatched junction nucleotides: 11. The CDR3 has 18 amino acids.

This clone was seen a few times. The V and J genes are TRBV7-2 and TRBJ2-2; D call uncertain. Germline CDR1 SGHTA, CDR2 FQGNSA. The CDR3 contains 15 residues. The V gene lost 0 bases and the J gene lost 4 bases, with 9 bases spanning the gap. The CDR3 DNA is TGTGCCAGCAGCTTAGCCCCGGAGCCCACCGGGGAGCTGTTTTTT. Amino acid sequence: CASSLAPEPTGELFF.

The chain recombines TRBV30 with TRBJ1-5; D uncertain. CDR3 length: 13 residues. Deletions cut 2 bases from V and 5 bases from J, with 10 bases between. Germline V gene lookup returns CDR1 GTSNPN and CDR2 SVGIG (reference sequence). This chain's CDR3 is CAWSPSGDQPQHF. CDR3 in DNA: TGTGCCTGGAGTCCCTCGGGAGATCAGCCCCAGCATTTT.

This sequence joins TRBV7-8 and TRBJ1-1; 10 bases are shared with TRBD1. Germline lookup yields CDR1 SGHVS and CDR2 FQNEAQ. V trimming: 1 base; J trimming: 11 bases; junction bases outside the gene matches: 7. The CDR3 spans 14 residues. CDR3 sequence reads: CASSLEWTGGPAFF. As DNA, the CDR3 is TGTGCCAGCAGCTTAGAGTGGACAGGGGGACCGGCTTTCTTT.

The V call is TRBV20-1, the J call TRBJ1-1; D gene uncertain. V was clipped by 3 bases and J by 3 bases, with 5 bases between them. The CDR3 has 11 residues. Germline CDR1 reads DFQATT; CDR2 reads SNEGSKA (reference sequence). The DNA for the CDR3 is TGCAGTGCTAGTAGGCACACTGAAGCTTTCTTT. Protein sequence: CSASRHTEAFF.

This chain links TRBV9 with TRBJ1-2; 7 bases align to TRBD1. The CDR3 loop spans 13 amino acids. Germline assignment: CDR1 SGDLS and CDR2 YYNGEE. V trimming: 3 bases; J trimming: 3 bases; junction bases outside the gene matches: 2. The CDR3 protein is CASSGGTDYGYTF. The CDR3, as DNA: TGTGCCAGCAGCGGCGGGACAGACTATGGCTACACCTTC.